This T cell receptor beta chain emerged from a study of cytomegalovirus exposure and HLA in healthy donors. Whole-study results and caveats: For cytomegalovirus status, the classifier reportedly gave diagnoses with high specificity and sensitivity.

Trimming removed 1 base at V and 3 bases at J, with 15 bases between. The CDR3 has 17 residues. CDR1 SEHNR and CDR2 FQNEAQ come from the germline V gene (reference sequence). As regards this clone: Its target is not known.

Repertoires were generated with immunoSEQ multiplex PCR, while TCRdb's copy carries only in-frame clones and drops some. In the table there are some 150,000 clones, roughly 89% of which are singletons. The sequencing sample was made of PBMCs. The sequence was collected from a woman younger than 45 in good health and CMV-seronegative. V gene TRBV7-9 combines with J gene TRBJ1-4, with a weak D call TRBD1 (5 bases). The chain's CDR3 is CASSLGFGGVANEKLFF. Written as DNA, the CDR3 is TGTGCCAGCAGCTTAGGTTTCGGGGGAGTGGCTAATGAAAAACTGTTTTTT.